The subject of this entry is one T cell receptor (beta chain). Its specificity is not known. The unexposed donors gave CD4+ T cells in 2011-2018, prior to COVID-19. After ten to eleven days of culture, CD4+ T cells were isolated. As cell numbers allowed, unexposed-donor CD4+ T cells faced SARS-CoV-2 S/N and four cold-coronavirus spikes. The ends were cut back, 10 bases at V and 5 bases at J, with 18 bases in the middle. There are 13 residues in the CDR3. Germline lookup yields CDR1 SNHLY and CDR2 FYNNEI. The protocol was immunoSEQ multiplex PCR, while the TCRdb copy is restricted to in-frame clones and leaves out a portion. Among about 26,000 clones listed, roughly 82% were seen once. This record comes from a study of CD4 T cells in relation to SARS-CoV-2 and coronaviruses.

The TCR sequence derives from a human donor in good health. This chain joins TRBV2 and TRBJ2-7, with D possibly TRBD1 on 6 matching bases. Sequencing was done on a sample of CD4+ T cells from PBMCs, cultured in vitro. The CDR3 is CANSGVGYNEQYF. The DNA of the CDR3 is TGTGCCAACTCAGGGGTTGGATATAACGAGCAGTACTTC.